The sequence of this TCR beta chain was determined in a study of beta chain features in type 1 diabetes. Notes on the study in general: Patients' naive, central memory and Treg TCRB repertoires seemed closer to one another than those of healthy donors. Patients with Type 1 diabetes showed moderately but significantly shorter TCRB CDR3s in all four CD4+ subsets. Over-representation of high TCR-expressing cells was a possible consequence of cDNA sequencing.

A note on this clone: The antigen is unknown.

Every bit of the isolated RNA underwent reverse transcription, so sequencing read expressed TCRB transcripts. The data were produced by immunoSEQ multiplex PCR, yet TCRdb's version contains in-frame clones alone and is incomplete. The sample records about 250,000 clones, approximately 11% being singletons. CD45RO/CCR7/CD25/CD127/CD95/CD27 separated CD4+ naive, central memory, regulatory and stem cell-like memory cells by sorting. Specimen: naive CD4+ T cells from blood. This clonotype was sampled from a man aged 25 to 40 with type 1 diabetes.

CDR3 sequence: CASSPGLAKETQYF. The CDR3 bases are TGTGCCAGCAGCCCGGGACTAGCCAAGGAGACCCAGTACTTC. V usage is TRBV11-2 and J usage is TRBJ2-5, with 9 bases lining up with TRBD2. Germline CDR1 SGHAT, CDR2 FQNNGV. The CDR3 is made up of 14 amino acids. The junction had 6 bases not matched to a gene; V was cut back by 5 bases and J by 5 bases.